This T cell receptor (beta chain) was found in a study of Ad26.COV2.S vaccination and SARS-CoV-2 variants. Treatment meaning: around 19 received Ad26.COV2.S at low or high dose, single or two shots; roughly five received placebo; per-sample allocation not given. Sampling happened 63 days after the first vaccine or placebo injection. This CDR3 has 11 amino acids. Germline values: CDR1 SEHNR, CDR2 FQNEAQ (reference sequence). V lost 4 bases, J lost 7 bases, and 2 bases lay in between. This clone has just one count. Clones were sequenced by immunoSEQ multiplex PCR, and TCRdb holds only the in-frame ones, with some missing. The sample holds around 300,000 clones, around 88% seen once.

The receptor was derived from a person between 18 and 65 years old who received the Ad26.COV2.S COVID-19 vaccine or a placebo. The material was peripheral blood, obtained in a trial of Ad26.COV2.S vaccine versus placebo. The chain has TRBV7-9 and TRBJ1-6; the D is unclear. The CDR3 DNA reads TGTGCCAGCAGCTCCAATTCACCCCTCCACTTT. Translation: CASSSNSPLHF. The whole variable domain, filled in from reference TRBV7-9 and TRBJ1-6, reads DTGVSQNPRHKITKRGQNVTFRCDPISEHNRLYWYRQTLGQGPEFLTYFQNEAQLEKSRLLSDRFSAERPKGSFSTLEIQRTEQGDSAMYLCASSSNSPLHFGNGTRLTVT.